This T cell receptor beta chain was found in a study of response to subunit inactivated influenza vaccine. TCRdb re-derived calls from the RT-PCR reads in MiXCR, one entry per CDR3 protein. The sample consists of 490,000 or so distinct CDR3 sequences, about 8% of them appearing once. This clonotype showed up just a few times. Its antigen is not known. Study-wide results and limits: New T cells are recruited in small numbers by each seasonal influenza vaccination, according to the authors' suggestion.

The CDR3 has 14 residues. V lost 3 bases and J 2 bases, leaving 10 bases between the germline ends. CDR1 and CDR2 (germline): SNHLY, FYNNEI. The chain is built from TRBV2 and TRBJ2-5; the D gene is possibly TRBD2 (6 bases). The source is a man aged 45-69 years who received an inactivated influenza vaccine. Sequenced material: PBMCs from blood, taken less than 30 months after vaccination. The DNA of the CDR3 is TGTGCCAGCAGTGACGGCGGGGTACAAGAGACCCAGTACTTC. Protein: CASSDGGVQETQYF.